The clone carrying this T cell receptor beta chain was recorded at least ten times. Antigen unknown. These data are taken from a study of response to subunit inactivated influenza vaccine. Whole-study results and caveats: It was the authors' suggestion that each seasonal influenza vaccination recruits few new T cells.

One entry per CDR3 protein, called by TCRdb with MiXCR from the RT-PCR reads. The sample has hundreds of thousands of distinct CDR3 sequences, 14% seen once. This CDR3 is 14 amino acids long. Trimming stripped 6 bases from V and 4 bases from J, with 15 bases between. The sample consisted of PBMCs from blood, taken around 15 days before vaccination. This receptor was taken from a man between 50 and 59 years old who received an inactivated influenza vaccine. V and J are TRBV12-3 or TRBV12-4 and TRBJ2-5; TRBD2 is a possible D gene (6 bases). The CDR3 DNA sequence: TGTGCCAGCAGCCCCTTGACTAGAGGAGAGACCCAGTACTTC. It is translated as CASSPLTRGETQYF.